One sample yielded the 8 T cell receptor beta chains listed below, sequenced in a study of blood T cell repertoires in COVID-19. Data came from immunoSEQ multiplex PCR; TCRdb stores just in-frame clones and leaves some out. The profile covers around 470,000 clones, with roughly 87% appearing a single time and under 0.7% taken by the ten largest. Source material: PBMCs or T cells enriched from blood (not recorded which). These receptors all come from a man aged 18 to 29 who had recovered from COVID-19.

The V and J genes are TRBV6-1 and TRBJ2-2; 13 nucleotides align to TRBD2. Germline lookup yields CDR1 MNHNS and CDR2 SASEGT. CDR3 length: 18 amino acids. V was clipped by 2 bases and J by 6 bases; unmatched bases: 9. The CDR3 here is CASSETLRLAGGSGELFF. CDR3 in DNA: TGTGCCAGCAGTGAAACACTAAGACTAGCGGGAGGATCCGGGGAGCTGTTTTTT.

The chain employs TRBV3-1 (or the pseudogene TRBV3-2) and TRBJ1-1; no clear D gene. CDR1 is LGHDT and CDR2 is YNNKEL in the germline V gene (reference sequence). Trimming removed 6 bases from V and 1 base from J, with 12 bases in between. The CDR3 length is 14 residues. The CDR3 DNA reads as TGTGCCAGCAGTCCTGACATCAGGAACACTGAAGCTTTCTTT. Amino acids: CASSPDIRNTEAFF.

The genes are TRBV7-8 and TRBJ2-7; possibly TRBD2 for D (6 bases). Trimming pared 5 bases from V and 2 bases from J, leaving 13 bases between. Germline lookup yields CDR1 SGHVS and CDR2 FQNEAQ. The length of the CDR3 is 14 residues. The CDR3 loop reads CASSRTTTTYEQYF. CDR3 in DNA: TGTGCCAGCAGCCGGACTACCACGACCTACGAGCAGTACTTC.

The chain recombines TRBV9 with TRBJ2-2; tentatively, D is TRBD2 (6 bases). Germline V gene lookup returns CDR1 SGDLS and CDR2 YYNGEE. This CDR3 contains 15 residues. Trimming pared 0 bases from V and 4 bases from J, leaving 10 bases between. The CDR3: CASSVGRGGTGELFF. The CDR3 region has the DNA TGTGCCAGCAGCGTAGGGCGGGGCGGCACCGGGGAGCTGTTTTTT. The full variable domain, with the rest looked up from reference TRBV9 and TRBJ2-2, is DSGVTQTPKHLITATGQRVTLRCSPRSGDLSVYWYQQSLDQGLQFLIQYYNGEERAKGNILERFSAQQFPDLHSELNLSSLELGDSALYFCASSVGRGGTGELFFGEGSRLTVL.

The rearrangement links TRBV19 to TRBJ1-1; 9 bases fit TRBD1. Losses at the gene ends were 4 bases for V and 5 bases for J; bases not matched to a gene: 8. The CDR3 length is 15 residues. Germline-derived CDR1 and CDR2 are LNHDA and SQIVND (reference sequence). For the CDR3, the DNA is TGTGCCAGTAGTACTGCCGGGACAGGGTGGACTGAAGCTTTCTTT. Encoded protein: CASSTAGTGWTEAFF.

J is TRBJ2-1 and V is TRBV18, with unresolved D. Trimming stripped 3 bases from V and 0 bases from J, with 12 bases between. Germline CDR1 and CDR2: KGHSH and LQKENI. The CDR3 totals 16 residues. In DNA form, the CDR3 reads TGTGCCAGCTCACCTCGACACCCCGGCTCCTACAATGAGCAGTTCTTC. Translated: CASSPRHPGSYNEQFF.

This clone was recorded only once. The genes are TRBV4-1 and TRBJ2-5; no clear D gene. Germline CDR1 is MGHRA and CDR2 is YSYEKL. Trimming shortened V by 1 base and J by 4 bases, and 13 bases separated the two germline ends. The length of the CDR3 is 15 residues. CDR3 nucleotide sequence: TGCGCCAGCAGCCAAGGTTCAGGCATGGGAGAGACCCAGTACTTC. It encodes CASSQGSGMGETQYF.

The chain carries TRBV6-2 or TRBV6-3 and TRBJ1-5, with D unclear. Germline V gene data show CDR1 as MNHEY and CDR2 as SVGEGT. CDR3 length: 13 residues. V dropped 2 bases and J dropped 6 bases, with 8 bases sitting between them. Written as DNA, the CDR3 is TGTGCCAGCAGTTACGGAGGGTTTCAGCCCCAGCATTTT. Its translation is CASSYGGFQPQHF.